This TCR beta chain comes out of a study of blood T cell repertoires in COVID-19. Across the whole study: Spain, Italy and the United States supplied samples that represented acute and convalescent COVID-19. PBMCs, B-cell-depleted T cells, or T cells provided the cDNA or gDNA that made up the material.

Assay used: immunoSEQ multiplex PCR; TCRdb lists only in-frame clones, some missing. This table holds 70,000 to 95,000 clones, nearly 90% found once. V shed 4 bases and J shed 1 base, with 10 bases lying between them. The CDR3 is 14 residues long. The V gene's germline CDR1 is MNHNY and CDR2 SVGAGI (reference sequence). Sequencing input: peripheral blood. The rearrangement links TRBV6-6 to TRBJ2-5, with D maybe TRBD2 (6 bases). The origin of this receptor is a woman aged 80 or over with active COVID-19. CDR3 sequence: CASSLGGIQETQYF. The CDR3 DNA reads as TGTGCCAGCAGTTTAGGAGGGATCCAAGAGACCCAGTACTTC.